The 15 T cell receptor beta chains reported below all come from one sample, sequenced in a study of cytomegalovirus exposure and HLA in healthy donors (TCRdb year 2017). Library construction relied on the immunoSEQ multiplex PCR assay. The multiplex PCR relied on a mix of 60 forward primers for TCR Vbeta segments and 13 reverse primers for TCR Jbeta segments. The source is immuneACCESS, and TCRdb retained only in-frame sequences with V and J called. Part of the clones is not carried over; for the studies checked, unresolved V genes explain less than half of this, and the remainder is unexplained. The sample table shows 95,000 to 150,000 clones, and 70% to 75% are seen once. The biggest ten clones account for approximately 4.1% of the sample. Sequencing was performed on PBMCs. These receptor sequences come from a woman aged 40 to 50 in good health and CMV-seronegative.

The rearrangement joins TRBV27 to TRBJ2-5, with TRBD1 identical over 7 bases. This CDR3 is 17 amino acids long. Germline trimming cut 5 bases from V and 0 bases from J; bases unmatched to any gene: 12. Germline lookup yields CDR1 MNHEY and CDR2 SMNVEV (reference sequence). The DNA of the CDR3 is TGTGCCAGCAGTACCTACTACAGGGGCCGGTACCAAGAGACCCAGTACTTC. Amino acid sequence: CASSTYYRGRYQETQYF.

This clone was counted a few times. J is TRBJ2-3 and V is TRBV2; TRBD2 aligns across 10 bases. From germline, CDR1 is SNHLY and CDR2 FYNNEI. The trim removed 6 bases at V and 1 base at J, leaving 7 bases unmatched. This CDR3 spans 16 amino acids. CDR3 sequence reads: CASSRAGGIRTDTQYF. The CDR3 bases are TGTGCCAGCAGCCGAGCGGGGGGGATACGCACAGATACGCAGTATTTT. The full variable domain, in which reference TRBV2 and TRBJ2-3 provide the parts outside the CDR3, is EPEVTQTPSHQVTQMGQEVILRCVPISNHLYFYWYRQILGQKVEFLVSFYNNEISEKSEIFDDQFSVERPDGSNFTLKIRSTKLEDSAMYFCASSRAGGIRTDTQYFGPGTRLTVL.

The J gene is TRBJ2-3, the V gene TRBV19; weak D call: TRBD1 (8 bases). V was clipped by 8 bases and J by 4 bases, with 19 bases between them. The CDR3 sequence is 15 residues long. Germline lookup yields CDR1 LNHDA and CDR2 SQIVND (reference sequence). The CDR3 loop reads CASRKQGEGADTQYF. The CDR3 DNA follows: TGTGCCAGTCGGAAACAGGGGGAGGGTGCAGATACGCAGTATTTT.

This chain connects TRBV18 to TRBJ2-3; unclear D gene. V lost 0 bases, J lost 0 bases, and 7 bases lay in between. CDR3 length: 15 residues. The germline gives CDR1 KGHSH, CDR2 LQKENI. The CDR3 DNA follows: TGTGCCAGCTCACCACCGAAAGCTAGCACAGATACGCAGTATTTT. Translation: CASSPPKASTDTQYF.

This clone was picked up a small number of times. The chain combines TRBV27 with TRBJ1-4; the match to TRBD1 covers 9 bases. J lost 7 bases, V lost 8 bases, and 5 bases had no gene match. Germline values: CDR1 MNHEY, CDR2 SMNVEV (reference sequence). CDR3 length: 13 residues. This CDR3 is CASGTGGSEKLFF. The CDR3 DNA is TGTGCCAGCGGAACAGGGGGCAGTGAAAAACTGTTTTTT. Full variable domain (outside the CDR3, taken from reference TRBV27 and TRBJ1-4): EAQVTQNPRYLITVTGKKLTVTCSQNMNHEYMSWYRQDPGLGLRQIYYSMNVEVTDKGDVPEGYKVSRKEKRNFPLILESPSPNQTSLYFCASGTGGSEKLFFGSGTQLSVL.

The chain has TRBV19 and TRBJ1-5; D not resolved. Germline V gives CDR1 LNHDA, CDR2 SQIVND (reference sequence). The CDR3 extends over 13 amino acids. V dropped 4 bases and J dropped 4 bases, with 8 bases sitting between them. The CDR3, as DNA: TGTGCCAGTAGTAAAGACCCTAATCAGCCCCAGCATTTT. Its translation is CASSKDPNQPQHF.

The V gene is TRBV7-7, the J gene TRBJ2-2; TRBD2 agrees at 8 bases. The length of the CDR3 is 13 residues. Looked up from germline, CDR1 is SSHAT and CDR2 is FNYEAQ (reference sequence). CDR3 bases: TGTGCTTCGGGAGGGCCGGGCACCGGGGAGCTGTTTTTT. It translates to CASGGPGTGELFF.

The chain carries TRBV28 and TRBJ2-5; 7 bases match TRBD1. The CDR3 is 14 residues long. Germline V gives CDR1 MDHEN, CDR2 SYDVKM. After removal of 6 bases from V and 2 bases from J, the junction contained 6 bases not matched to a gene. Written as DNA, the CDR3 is TGTGCCAGCAGCAGACAGGGAAGGCAAGAGACCCAGTACTTC. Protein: CASSRQGRQETQYF.

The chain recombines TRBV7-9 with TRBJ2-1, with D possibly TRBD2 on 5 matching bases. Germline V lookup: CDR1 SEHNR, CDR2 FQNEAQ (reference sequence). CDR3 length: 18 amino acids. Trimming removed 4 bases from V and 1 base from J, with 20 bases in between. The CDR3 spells CASSSLVDVARSYNEQFF. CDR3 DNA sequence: TGTGCCAGCAGCTCCTTAGTTGACGTAGCGAGATCCTACAATGAGCAGTTCTTC.

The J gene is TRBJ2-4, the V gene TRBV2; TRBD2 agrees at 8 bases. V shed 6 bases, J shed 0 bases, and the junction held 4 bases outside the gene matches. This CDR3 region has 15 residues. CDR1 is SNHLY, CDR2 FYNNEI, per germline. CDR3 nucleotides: TGTGCCAGCAGCAAACTAGCGGTAGCCAAAAACATTCAGTACTTC. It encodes CASSKLAVAKNIQYF.

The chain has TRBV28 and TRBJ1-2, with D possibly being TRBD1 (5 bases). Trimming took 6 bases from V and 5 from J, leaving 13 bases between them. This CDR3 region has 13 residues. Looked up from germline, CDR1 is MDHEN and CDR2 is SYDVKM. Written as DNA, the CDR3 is TGTGCCAGCAGCCTTGACAGCACTTATGGCTACACCTTC. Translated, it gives CASSLDSTYGYTF.

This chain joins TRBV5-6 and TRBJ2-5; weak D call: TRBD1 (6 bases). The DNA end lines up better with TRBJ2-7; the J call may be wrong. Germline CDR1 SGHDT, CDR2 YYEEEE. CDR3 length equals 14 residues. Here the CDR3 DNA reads TGTGCCAGCAGGGACCAACAGGGCCTCTACGAGCAGTACTTC. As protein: CASRDQQGLYEQYF.

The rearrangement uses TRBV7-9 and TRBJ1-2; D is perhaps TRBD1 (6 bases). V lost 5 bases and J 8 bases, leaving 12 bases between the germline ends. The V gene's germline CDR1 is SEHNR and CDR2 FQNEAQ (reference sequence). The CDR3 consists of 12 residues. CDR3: CASSHRVGGYTF. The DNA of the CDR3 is TGTGCCAGCAGCCACAGGGTGGGCGGCTACACCTTC.

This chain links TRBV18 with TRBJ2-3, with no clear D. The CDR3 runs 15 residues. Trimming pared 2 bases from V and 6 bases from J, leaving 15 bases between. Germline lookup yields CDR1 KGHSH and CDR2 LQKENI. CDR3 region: CASSPFGGSTDTQYF. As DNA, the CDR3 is TGTGCCAGCTCACCATTCGGCGGCAGTACCGATACGCAGTATTTT.

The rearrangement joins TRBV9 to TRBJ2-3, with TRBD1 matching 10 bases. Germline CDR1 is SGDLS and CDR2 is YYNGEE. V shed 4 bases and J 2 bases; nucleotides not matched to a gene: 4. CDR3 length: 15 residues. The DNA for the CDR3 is TGTGCCAGCAGCAGGACAGGGGGGGACACAGATACGCAGTATTTT. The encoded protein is CASSRTGGDTDTQYF.